The 14 T cell receptor beta chains reported below all come from one sample, sequenced in a study of vaccination effects on CD4 cells after COVID-19. TCRdb keeps only in-frame clones here, not all; method: immunoSEQ multiplex PCR. Found here are roughly 70,000 clones, about 69% of them singletons; the top ten hold under 6%. The antigens of these receptors remain unknown. Peptide-pool stimulation followed by sequencing identified expanded antigen-specific CD4+ clonotypes in the ViraFEST assay. Following 10 days of culture, CD4+ T cells were isolated. The person was diagnosed with PCR-confirmed SARS-CoV-2 infection between March and December 2020. The source material was CD4+ T cells from PBMCs cultured with HIV peptides, sampled before COVID-19 vaccination. Regarding subset: HIV-1 Nef peptide pool negative control/reference culture. Receptors originate from a human donor who had a prior SARS-CoV-2 infection.

As to this clone: Distinct nucleotide sequences in the sample also encode this CDR3. The chain links TRBV5-1 to TRBJ1-4; 7 nucleotides agree with TRBD1. Germline CDR1 is SGHRS and CDR2 is YFSETQ. The CDR3 is 15 amino acids. V lost 4 bases to trimming and J lost 2 bases; unmatched junction nucleotides: 5. This CDR3 reads CASSPEGATNEKLFF. The CDR3 coding sequence is TGCGCCAGCAGCCCAGAGGGGGCGACTAATGAAAAACTGTTTTTT.

The chain couples TRBV2 to TRBJ2-2, with D hard to call. This CDR3 contains 13 residues. V lost 6 bases, J lost 3 bases, and 8 bases lay in between. Per the germline V gene, CDR1 is SNHLY and CDR2 is FYNNEI. CDR3 coding DNA: TGTGCCAGCAGAGCCTTTTACACCGGGGAGCTGTTTTTT. Its translation: CASRAFYTGELFF.

The chain couples TRBV6-5 to TRBJ1-2, with D unresolved. There are 14 residues in the CDR3. Trimming cost V 7 bases and J 3 bases, with 15 bases left between them. CDR1 is MNHEY and CDR2 is SVGAGI in the germline V gene. CDR3 sequence (DNA): TGTGCCAGCAAATTGGGTTTTCGGGACTATGGCTACACCTTC. It yields the protein CASKLGFRDYGYTF.

The count of this clone is one. This rearrangement joins TRBV6-6 to TRBJ2-2; no definite D call. CDR1 and CDR2 from the germline V gene are MNHNY and SVGAGI (reference sequence). The germline V and J ends were trimmed by 7 bases and 0 bases, with 9 bases remaining between them. The CDR3 has 14 amino acids. DNA of the CDR3: TGTGCCAGCACCCAGAAGACGAACACCGGGGAGCTGTTTTTT. It specifies CASTQKTNTGELFF.

V gene TRBV6-1 combines with J gene TRBJ1-2, with 8 nucleotides matching TRBD1. The J segment lost 2 bases and the V segment lost 2 bases, leaving 4 bases of the junction unmatched. The CDR3 has 15 residues. From germline, CDR1 is MNHNS and CDR2 SASEGT. The CDR3 DNA is TGTGCCAGCAGTGAAATAGCAGGGGGCAACTATGGCTACACCTTC. Its protein is CASSEIAGGNYGYTF.

Only a few counts were recorded for this clone. V and J are TRBV5-6 and TRBJ2-7; D is unresolved. With 3 bases removed from V and 1 base from J, the gap between germline ends came to 8 bases. Germline-derived CDR1 and CDR2 are SGHDT and YYEEEE. The CDR3 extends over 13 amino acids. CDR3 nucleotide sequence: TGTGCCAGCAGCTGGGCAGGATCCTACGAGCAGTACTTC. Translation: CASSWAGSYEQYF. The entire variable domain, with the rest obtained from reference TRBV5-6 and TRBJ2-7, is as follows: DAGVTQSPTHLIKTRGQQVTLRCSPKSGHDTVSWYQQALGQGPQFIFQYYEEEERQRGNFPDRFSGHQFPNYSSELNVNALLLGDSALYLCASSWAGSYEQYFGPGTRLTVT.

This chain uses TRBV10-1 with TRBJ2-3; D is undetermined. Germline loops: CDR1 WNHNN, CDR2 SYGVQD (reference sequence). The CDR3 totals 14 residues. V lost 9 bases and J 6 bases, leaving 19 bases between the germline ends. CDR3 sequence (DNA): TGCGCCAGGCCCTCGCCACAATCGTGGGATACGCAGTATTTT. This gives the protein CARPSPQSWDTQYF.

The V call is TRBV7-2, the J call TRBJ2-7; 7 nucleotides align to TRBD1. Looked up from germline, CDR1 is SGHTA and CDR2 is FQGNSA. The CDR3 covers 14 residues. J gave up 3 bases and V 5 bases, and 7 bases lay outside the gene matches. The DNA for the CDR3 is TGTGCCAGCAGCCCCGGGACAGCCAACTACGAGCAGTACTTC. Amino acid sequence: CASSPGTANYEQYF. Together with reference TRBV7-2 and TRBJ2-7, the CDR3 gives the full variable domain: GAGVSQSPSNKVTEKGKDVELRCDPISGHTALYWYRQSLGQGLEFLIYFQGNSAPDKSGLPSDRFSAERTGGSVSTLTIQRTQQEDSAVYLCASSPGTANYEQYFGPGTRLTVT.

The chain employs TRBV28 and TRBJ2-7; D gene uncertain. This CDR3 region has 13 residues. Germline V gene sequence: CDR1 MDHEN, CDR2 SYDVKM. The V end lost 2 bases, the J end lost 3 bases, and 8 bases lay between the germline ends. CDR3 sequence reads: CASSLLWDYEQYF. The CDR3 bases are TGTGCCAGCAGTTTACTATGGGACTACGAGCAGTACTTC.

This clone was seen more than once but under ten times. The rearrangement uses TRBV5-4 and TRBJ2-7, with D uncertain. Germline V gene data show CDR1 as SGHNT and CDR2 as YYREEE (reference sequence). The V end lost 4 bases, the J end lost 0 bases, and 14 bases lay between the germline ends. This CDR3 comprises 15 residues. The CDR3 spells CASSRRTANSYEQYF. The CDR3 DNA reads TGTGCCAGCAGCCGAAGGACGGCTAACTCCTACGAGCAGTACTTC.

The count of this clone is one. This chain connects TRBV19 to TRBJ2-5; D assignment may be TRBD1 or TRBD2 (5 bases each). Germline loops: CDR1 LNHDA, CDR2 SQIVND (reference sequence). V dropped 2 bases and J dropped 2 bases, with 12 bases sitting between them. There are 15 residues in the CDR3. The DNA of the CDR3 is TGTGCCAGTAGTATAAACCGTGGGGGACAAGAGACCCAGTACTTC. Residues: CASSINRGGQETQYF.

The chain is built from TRBV10-3 and TRBJ1-1; D is unresolved. The CDR3 runs 13 residues. Germline V gene lookup returns CDR1 ENHRY and CDR2 SYGVKD. V lost 10 bases and J 3 bases, leaving 15 bases between the germline ends. The CDR3 region is CASQTDGDTEAFF. The DNA of the CDR3 is TGTGCCAGTCAGACCGACGGGGACACTGAAGCTTTCTTT.

This sequence joins TRBV18 and TRBJ1-2; TRBD1 is a possible D gene (6 bases). The CDR3 spans 15 residues. Germline V gene lookup returns CDR1 KGHSH and CDR2 LQKENI. Trimming stripped 4 bases from V and 2 bases from J, with 14 bases between. CDR3 bases: TGTGCCAGCTCACGCACCCGGGACATAAACTATGGCTACACCTTC. Translating gives CASSRTRDINYGYTF.

Only a few counts were recorded for this clone. The V and J genes are TRBV2 and TRBJ1-4, with 8 bases matching TRBD1. This CDR3 has 14 amino acids. The germline gives CDR1 SNHLY, CDR2 FYNNEI. Trimming cost V 5 bases and J 10 bases; bases outside gene matches: 9. The CDR3 DNA reads as TGTGCCAGCAGTACCGGACAGGGAATAGGAAAACTGTTTTTT. Encoded protein: CASSTGQGIGKLFF.